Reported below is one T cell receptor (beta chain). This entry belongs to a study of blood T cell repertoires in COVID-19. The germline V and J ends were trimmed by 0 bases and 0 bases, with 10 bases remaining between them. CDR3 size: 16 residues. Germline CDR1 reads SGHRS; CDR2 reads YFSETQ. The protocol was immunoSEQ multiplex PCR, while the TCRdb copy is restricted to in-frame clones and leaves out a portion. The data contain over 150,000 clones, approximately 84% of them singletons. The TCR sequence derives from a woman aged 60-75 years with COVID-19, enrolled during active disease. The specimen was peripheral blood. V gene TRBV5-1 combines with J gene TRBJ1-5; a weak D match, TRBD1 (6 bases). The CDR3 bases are TGCGCCAGCAGCTTGGGGGTACAGGGTAGCAATCAGCCCCAGCATTTT. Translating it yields CASSLGVQGSNQPQHF.